These 10 T cell receptor beta chains were sequenced from one sample in a study of blood T cell repertoires in COVID-19. Some clones are missing from TCRdb's copy, which holds only in-frame ones; the method was immunoSEQ multiplex PCR. The table has more than 200,000 clones, about 90% seen once. Sequences were obtained from peripheral blood. These receptors all stem from a man aged 25-40 years with COVID-19, enrolled during active disease.

This clone was observed once. V and J are TRBV5-1 and TRBJ2-1, with TRBD1 identical over 8 bases. The trim removed 6 bases at V and 6 bases at J, leaving 2 bases unmatched. Germline CDR1 SGHRS, CDR2 YFSETQ. The CDR3 runs 12 residues. The chain's CDR3 is CASMGQVNEQFF. In DNA form, the CDR3 reads TGCGCCAGCATGGGACAGGTCAATGAGCAGTTCTTC.

The chain links TRBV5-5 to TRBJ2-1, with 9 bases that match TRBD1. CDR1 is SGHKS and CDR2 is YYEKEE in the germline V gene (reference sequence). V dropped 0 bases and J dropped 2; count of bases not matched to a gene: 3. The CDR3 has 16 residues. In DNA, the CDR3 is TGTGCCAGCAGCTTGGGAGACAGGGGGACCTACAATGAGCAGTTCTTC. Encoded protein: CASSLGDRGTYNEQFF. Variable domain in full (rest from reference TRBV5-5 and TRBJ2-1): DAGVTQSPTHLIKTRGQQVTLRCSPISGHKSVSWYQQVLGQGPQFIFQYYEKEERGRGNFPDRFSARQFPNYSSELNVNALLLGDSALYLCASSLGDRGTYNEQFFGPGTRLTVL.

V usage is TRBV12-5 and J usage is TRBJ2-3, with TRBD1 identical over 7 bases. Germline V gene sequence: CDR1 LGHNT, CDR2 FRNRAP. The CDR3 extends over 15 amino acids. V lost 7 bases, J lost 0 bases, and 7 bases stayed unmatched. The CDR3 sequence is CASAMGDSSTDTQYF. CDR3 DNA sequence: TGTGCTAGTGCCATGGGGGACAGCAGCACAGATACGCAGTATTTT.

The V gene is TRBV3-1 (or the pseudogene TRBV3-2), the J gene TRBJ2-7, with 9 bases matching TRBD2. The germline gives CDR1 LGHDT, CDR2 YNNKEL (reference sequence). V was pared by 0 bases and J by 5 bases, with 8 bases of the junction left unmatched. The CDR3 is made up of 16 amino acids. The CDR3 nucleotides read TGTGCCAGCAGCCAAGATGCCCCGCGGGGGGGCGACGAGCAGTACTTC. Its protein is CASSQDAPRGGDEQYF.

The V and J genes are TRBV6-5 and TRBJ2-3; a possible D gene is TRBD2 (6 bases). This CDR3 spans 16 amino acids. CDR1 and CDR2 (germline): MNHEY, SVGAGI. The V gene lost 0 bases and the J gene lost 2 bases, with 12 bases spanning the gap. The CDR3 sequence is CASSYSSGSPTDTQYF. The CDR3 DNA reads TGTGCCAGCAGTTACTCTTCCGGGAGCCCCACAGATACGCAGTATTTT.

This chain uses TRBV6-1 with TRBJ1-6; 11 nucleotides match TRBD1. In germline, CDR1 is MNHNS, CDR2 SASEGT. Germline trimming cut 2 bases from V and 7 bases from J; bases unmatched to any gene: 1. The CDR3 has 15 residues. Here the CDR3 reads CASSERTGGNSPLHF. In DNA, the CDR3 is TGTGCCAGCAGTGAACGGACAGGGGGCAATTCACCCCTCCACTTT.

The chain links TRBV29-1 to TRBJ1-2; the match to TRBD1 covers 11 bases. The germline gives CDR1 SQVTM, CDR2 ANQGSEA. This CDR3 region has 14 residues. The V gene end was trimmed by 7 bases and the J gene end by 8 bases; junction bases not matched to a gene: 12. As DNA, the CDR3 is TGCAGCGCCCGCCGCGGGACAGGGGGAGAAGGCTACACCTTC. It is translated as CSARRGTGGEGYTF.

This sequence joins TRBV12-5 and TRBJ2-2; D is perhaps TRBD2 (5 bases). In germline, CDR1 is LGHNT, CDR2 FRNRAP. The V end lost 0 bases, the J end lost 7 bases, and 12 bases lay between the germline ends. The CDR3 has 15 residues. The CDR3 sequence: CASGLVVAGIGELFF. In DNA, the CDR3 is TGTGCTAGTGGTTTGGTTGTCGCGGGCATCGGGGAGCTGTTTTTT.

The chain recombines TRBV9 with TRBJ2-7; TRBD1 matches 9 bases. The CDR3 runs 14 residues. Germline-derived CDR1 and CDR2 are SGDLS and YYNGEE. V was pared by 4 bases and J by 5 bases, with 7 bases of the junction left unmatched. The DNA for the CDR3 is TGTGCCAGCAGCATCCGGGACAGGGCCAACGAGCAGTACTTC. Translation gives CASSIRDRANEQYF.

This chain uses TRBV9 with TRBJ1-6, with TRBD1 as a possible D gene (5 bases). V was cut by 0 bases and J by 9 bases, with 13 bases left in between. Looked up from germline, CDR1 is SGDLS and CDR2 is YYNGEE. This CDR3 is built from 15 residues. The CDR3 DNA is TGTGCCAGCAGCGTAGCTTGGGGGGAAGGTTCACCCCTCCACTTT. Encoded protein: CASSVAWGEGSPLHF. The whole variable domain, remainder taken from reference TRBV9 and TRBJ1-6, is DSGVTQTPKHLITATGQRVTLRCSPRSGDLSVYWYQQSLDQGLQFLIQYYNGEERAKGNILERFSAQQFPDLHSELNLSSLELGDSALYFCASSVAWGEGSPLHFGNGTRLTVT.